This T cell receptor (beta chain) was sequenced in a study of shared clonotypes between healthy human individuals. CD45RO negativity and positive selection for CCR7 defined naive CD8 cells, a population that excluded terminally differentiated effector memory CD45RA+ cells. The V gene lost 5 bases and the J gene lost 6 bases, with 13 bases spanning the gap. The CDR3 covers 13 residues. Per the germline V gene, CDR1 is SEHNR and CDR2 is FQNEAQ (reference sequence). Assay used: immunoSEQ multiplex PCR; TCRdb lists only in-frame clones, some missing. Of over 2,000,000 clones in the sample, 85% to 95% were seen once.

This receptor was identified in a young man in good health. Some clones in this sample may be carry-over from other donors' samples. The chain couples TRBV7-9 to TRBJ1-1; perhaps TRBD1 as D (6 bases). The source material was naive CD8+ T cells from PBMCs. CDR3 in DNA: TGTGCCAGCAGCGTTACAGGGAAGTCTGAAGCTTTCTTT. This sequence encodes CASSVTGKSEAFF. The full variable domain, in which reference TRBV7-9 and TRBJ1-1 provide the parts outside the CDR3, is DTGVSQNPRHKITKRGQNVTFRCDPISEHNRLYWYRQTLGQGPEFLTYFQNEAQLEKSRLLSDRFSAERPKGSFSTLEIQRTEQGDSAMYLCASSVTGKSEAFFGQGTRLTVV.